Listed below are T cell receptor beta chains from one sample, sequenced in a study of blood T cell repertoires in COVID-19. Sequencing used immunoSEQ multiplex PCR; TCRdb keeps in-frame clones, though not all of them. Of over 200,000 clones in the sample, approximately 90% were seen once. The source material was peripheral blood. The source of these receptors is a man aged 50-60 years with COVID-19, enrolled during active disease. Each CDR3 is given with its conserved first and last residue. D genes are given only for firm matches. Expanded clones are given a class, and other clones once, few, many or no size at all.

V	size	length	D	J	DNA	CDR3
TRBV4-2	once	21	TRBD2	TRBJ2-1	TGTGCCAGCAGCCAAGAAGAGGGGTTTGGGACTAGCGGAGCCGGGCCCAATGAGCAGTTCTTC	CASSQEEGFGTSGAGPNEQFF
TRBV9	-	16	TRBD1	TRBJ1-1	TGTGCCAGCAGCGTAGGGCCAGGGGGCGCAGGCACTGAAGCTTTCTTT	CASSVGPGGAGTEAFF
TRBV11-2	-	13	-	TRBJ1-2	TGTGCCAGCAGCGTCCCAGGGGAGTTTGGCTACACCTTC	CASSVPGEFGYTF
TRBV10-3	-	15	TRBD1	TRBJ2-7	TGTGCCATCAGTCGAGAGGGACAGGGGGCCTACGAGCAGTACTTC	CAISREGQGAYEQYF
TRBV10-3	once	13	-	TRBJ1-5	TGTGCCGCAAGGGACACTGACCTCAGGCCCCAGCATTTT	CAARDTDLRPQHF
TRBV6-5	-	16	TRBD2	TRBJ2-3	TGTGCCAGCAGTTACTCGGACGGGAGGTTGGCAGATACGCAGTATTTT	CASSYSDGRLADTQYF
TRBV6-2/TRBV6-3	-	10	-	TRBJ1-1	TGTGCCAGCAGTTACCCTGGACAGTCGTTT	CASSYPGQSF
TRBV7-9	-	13	-	TRBJ1-2	TGTGCCAGCAGCTTAGACTGGGAGAGTGGCTACACCTTC	CASSLDWESGYTF
TRBV12-1	-	16	-	TRBJ1-4	TGTGCCAGCAGCTCTAGCCCACAGGGGCCTAATGAAAAACTGTTTTTT	CASSSSPQGPNEKLFF
TRBV11-3	-	16	TRBD2	TRBJ2-2	TGTGCCAGCAGCCCTCTAGCGGGAGTTAACACCGGGGAGCTGTTTTTT	CASSPLAGVNTGELFF
TRBV9	few	16	-	TRBJ2-2	TGTGCCAGCAGCAGGGGGTGGACGGCGAACACCGGGGAGCTGTTTTTT	CASSRGWTANTGELFF
TRBV9	-	16	TRBD1	TRBJ1-4	TGTGCCAGCAGCCCACAGTTAGGACAGGGTGGTGAAAAACTGTTTTTT	CASSPQLGQGGEKLFF
TRBV5-6	-	15	-	TRBJ1-1	TGTGCCAGCAGCTTCGGCGGATTCATGAACACTGAAGCTTTCTTT	CASSFGGFMNTEAFF
TRBV19	-	16	TRBD1	TRBJ1-1	TGTGCCAGTAGTACGGGACAGGGAAGAATGAACACTGAAGCTTTCTTT	CASSTGQGRMNTEAFF
TRBV7-8	once	14	TRBD2	TRBJ2-5	TGTGCCAGCAGCCCCTTAGCGGGGGCGGAGACCCAGTACTTC	CASSPLAGAETQYF
TRBV18	-	16	-	TRBJ2-2	TGTGCCAGCTCAACTATGGACAGAGCGAACACCGGGGAGCTGTTTTTT	CASSTMDRANTGELFF
TRBV6-5	-	14	-	TRBJ2-7	TGTGCCAGCAGTTACCGAGGGTTAGCCTACGAGCAGTACTTC	CASSYRGLAYEQYF
TRBV6-5	-	12	-	TRBJ1-2	TGTGCCAGCAGCAGGGGTTCATATGGCTACACCTTC	CASSRGSYGYTF
TRBV19	once	15	TRBD1	TRBJ1-1	TGTGCCAGTAGTATACGACAGGGGATGAACACTGAAGCTTTCTTT	CASSIRQGMNTEAFF
TRBV7-2	once	14	-	TRBJ1-1	TGTGCCAGCAGCGGCCAGGCCCTGAACACTGAAGCTTTCTTT	CASSGQALNTEAFF
TRBV5-1	-	17	TRBD2	TRBJ2-5	TGCGCCAGCAGCTTGGTGGCTAGCGGGGGGGCCGGGGAGACCCAGTACTTC	CASSLVASGGAGETQYF
TRBV21-1	-	16	-	TRBJ2-5	TGTGCCAGCAGCAAAGCGCTCTGGCAGAATCAAGAGACCCAGTACTTC	CASSKALWQNQETQYF
TRBV6-5	-	14	-	TRBJ1-1	TGTGCCAGCAAGATGGACAATTTGAACACTGAAGCTTTCTTT	CASKMDNLNTEAFF
TRBV9	-	15	-	TRBJ1-3	TGTGCCAGCAGCGTAGGCGGACTCTCTGGAAACACCATATATTTT	CASSVGGLSGNTIYF
TRBV28	-	13	TRBD1	TRBJ1-2	TGTGCCAGCAGAATATCAGGACAGGATGGCTACACCTTC	CASRISGQDGYTF
TRBV5-6	-	14	-	TRBJ1-1	TGTGCCAGCAGCTTGGAAGGGGGATGGACTGAAGCTTTCTTT	CASSLEGGWTEAFF
TRBV5-6	-	14	-	TRBJ1-2	TGTGCCAGCAGCTTGGAGACTGCTAACTATGGCTACACCTTC	CASSLETANYGYTF
TRBV13	once	14	-	TRBJ1-6	TGTGCCAGCAGCTATACCCAGGGAAATTCACCCCTCCACTTT	CASSYTQGNSPLHF
TRBV15	-	15	TRBD1	TRBJ1-5	TGTGCCACCAGCGGTGACAGGGGAGGTTGGCAGCCCCAGCATTTT	CATSGDRGGWQPQHF